This T cell receptor (beta chain) was retrieved from a study of blood T cell repertoires in COVID-19. Study as a whole: Sites across the United States, Italy and Spain contributed samples from acute and convalescent COVID-19. PBMCs, B-cell-depleted T cells, or T cells were the source of the cDNA or gDNA that made up the material.

Original analysis: Amplification from reference gene primers served as the basis for estimated nucleated cell counts. Here immunoSEQ multiplex PCR was the method, and the copy in TCRdb shows in-frame clones only, minus some. V and J calls and clone size come straight from that table; D and trimming were deduced from the DNA. The data contain about 150,000 clones, about 87% of them singletons. From germline, CDR1 is MGHRA and CDR2 YSYEKL. V was clipped by 4 bases and J by 0 bases; unmatched bases: 3. The CDR3 spans 15 residues. The rearrangement joins TRBV4-1 to TRBJ2-1; TRBD2 matches 7 bases. The sequence was collected from a human donor in a cohort sampled during active COVID-19. The sample consisted of peripheral blood. In DNA form, the CDR3 reads TGCGCCAGCAGCCGAGCGGGGTCCTCCTACAATGAGCAGTTCTTC. Protein: CASSRAGSSYNEQFF.